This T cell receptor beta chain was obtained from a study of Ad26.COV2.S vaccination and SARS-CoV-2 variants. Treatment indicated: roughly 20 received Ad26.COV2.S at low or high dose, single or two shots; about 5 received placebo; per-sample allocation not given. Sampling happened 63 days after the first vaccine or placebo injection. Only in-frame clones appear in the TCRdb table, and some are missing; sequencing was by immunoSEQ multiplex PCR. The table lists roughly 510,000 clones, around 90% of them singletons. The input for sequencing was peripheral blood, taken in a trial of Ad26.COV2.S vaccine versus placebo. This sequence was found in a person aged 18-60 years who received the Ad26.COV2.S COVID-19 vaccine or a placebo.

Here the CDR3 reads CASTKPRGDEQFF. In DNA form, the CDR3 reads TGTGCCAGCACAAAACCACGGGGCGATGAGCAGTTCTTC. This rearrangement joins TRBV6-6 to TRBJ2-1, with D perhaps given as TRBD1 or TRBD2 (5 bases each). The germline V gene encodes CDR1 MNHNY and CDR2 SVGAGI (reference sequence). The CDR3 loop spans 13 amino acids. V lost 7 bases and J 8 bases, leaving 15 bases between the germline ends.